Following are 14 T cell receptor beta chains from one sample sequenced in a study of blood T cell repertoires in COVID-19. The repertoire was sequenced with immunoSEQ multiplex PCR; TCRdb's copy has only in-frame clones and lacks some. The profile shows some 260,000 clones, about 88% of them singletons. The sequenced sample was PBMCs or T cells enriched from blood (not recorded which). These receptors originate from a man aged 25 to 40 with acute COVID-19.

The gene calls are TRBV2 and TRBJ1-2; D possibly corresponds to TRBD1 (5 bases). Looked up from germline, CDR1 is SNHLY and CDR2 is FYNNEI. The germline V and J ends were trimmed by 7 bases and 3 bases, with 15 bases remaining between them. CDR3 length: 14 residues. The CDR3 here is CASTEGSTDYGYTF. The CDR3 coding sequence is TGTGCCAGCACCGAAGGGTCGACAGACTATGGCTACACCTTC. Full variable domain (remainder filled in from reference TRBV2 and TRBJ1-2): EPEVTQTPSHQVTQMGQEVILRCVPISNHLYFYWYRQILGQKVEFLVSFYNNEISEKSEIFDDQFSVERPDGSNFTLKIRSTKLEDSAMYFCASTEGSTDYGYTFGSGTRLTVV.

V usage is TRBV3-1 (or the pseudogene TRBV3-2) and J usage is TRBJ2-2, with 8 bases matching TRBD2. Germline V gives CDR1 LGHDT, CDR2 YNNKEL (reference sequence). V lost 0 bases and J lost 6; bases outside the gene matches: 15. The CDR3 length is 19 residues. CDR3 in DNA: TGTGCCAGCAGCCAAGAAATCGAGACTAGCGCCCGACGCGCCGGGGAGCTGTTTTTT. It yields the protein CASSQEIETSARRAGELFF.

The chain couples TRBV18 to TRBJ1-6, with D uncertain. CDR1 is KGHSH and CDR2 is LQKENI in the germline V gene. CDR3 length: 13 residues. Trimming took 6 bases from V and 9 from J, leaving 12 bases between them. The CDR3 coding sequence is TGTGCCAGCTCCCTAGAACGGGGTTCACCCCTCCACTTT. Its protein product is CASSLERGSPLHF.

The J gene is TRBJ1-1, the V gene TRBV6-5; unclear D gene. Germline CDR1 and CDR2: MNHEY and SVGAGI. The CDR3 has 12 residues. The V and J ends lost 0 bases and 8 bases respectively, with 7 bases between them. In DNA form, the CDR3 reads TGTGCCAGCAGTTACTCGGGGAGGGAAGCTTTCTTT. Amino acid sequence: CASSYSGREAFF.

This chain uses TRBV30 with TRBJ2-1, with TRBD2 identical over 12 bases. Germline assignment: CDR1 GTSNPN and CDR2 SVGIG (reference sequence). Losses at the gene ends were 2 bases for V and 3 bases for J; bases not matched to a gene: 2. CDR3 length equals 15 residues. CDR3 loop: CAWSTGLAGYNEQFF. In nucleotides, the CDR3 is TGTGCCTGGAGTACGGGACTAGCGGGCTACAATGAGCAGTTCTTC.

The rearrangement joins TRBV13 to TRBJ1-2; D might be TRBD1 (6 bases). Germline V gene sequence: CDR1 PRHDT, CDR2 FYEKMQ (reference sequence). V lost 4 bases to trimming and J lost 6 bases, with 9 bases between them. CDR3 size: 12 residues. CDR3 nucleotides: TGTGCCAGCAGCTCCAGACAGGATGGCTACACCTTC. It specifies CASSSRQDGYTF.

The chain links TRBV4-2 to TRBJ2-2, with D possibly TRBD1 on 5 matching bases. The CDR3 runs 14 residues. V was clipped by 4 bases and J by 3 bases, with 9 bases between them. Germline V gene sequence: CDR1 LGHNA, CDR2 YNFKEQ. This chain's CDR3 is CASSPPQDTGELFF. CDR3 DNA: TGTGCCAGCAGCCCCCCACAGGACACCGGGGAGCTGTTTTTT.

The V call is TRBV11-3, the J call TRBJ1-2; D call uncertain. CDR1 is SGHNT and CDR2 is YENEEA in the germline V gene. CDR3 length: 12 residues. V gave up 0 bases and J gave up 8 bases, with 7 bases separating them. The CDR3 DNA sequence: TGTGCCAGCAGCTTAGATGGGGAGGGCTACACCTTC. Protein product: CASSLDGEGYTF.

CDR3 in amino acids: CASSPSGRADEFF. The CDR3 bases are TGTGCCAGCAGCCCTAGCGGGAGGGCCGATGAGTTCTTC. The chain carries TRBV4-2 and TRBJ2-1; 12 nucleotides align to TRBD2. This CDR3 region has 13 residues. V was clipped by 4 bases and J by 14 bases; unmatched bases: 6. CDR1 and CDR2 (germline): LGHNA, YNFKEQ.

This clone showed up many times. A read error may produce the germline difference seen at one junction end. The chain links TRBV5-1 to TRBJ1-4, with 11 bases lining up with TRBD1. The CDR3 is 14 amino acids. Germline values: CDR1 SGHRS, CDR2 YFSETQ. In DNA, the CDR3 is TGTGCCAGCAGCTTGGACAGGGGGCATGAAAAACTGTTTTTT. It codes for CASSLDRGHEKLFF.

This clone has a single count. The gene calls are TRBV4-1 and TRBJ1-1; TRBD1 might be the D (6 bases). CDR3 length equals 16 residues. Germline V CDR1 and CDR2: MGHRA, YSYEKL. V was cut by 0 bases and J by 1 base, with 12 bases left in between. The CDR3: CASSQDGTGPNTEAFF. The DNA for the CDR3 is TGCGCCAGCAGCCAAGATGGAACAGGGCCGAACACTGAAGCTTTCTTT.

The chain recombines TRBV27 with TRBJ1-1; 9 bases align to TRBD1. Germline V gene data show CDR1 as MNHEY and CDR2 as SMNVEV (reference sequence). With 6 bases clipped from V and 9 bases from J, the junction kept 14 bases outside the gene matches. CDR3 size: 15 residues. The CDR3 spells CASSLTTTGGAKAFF. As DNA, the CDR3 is TGTGCCAGCAGCCTTACAACAACAGGGGGCGCAAAAGCTTTCTTT.

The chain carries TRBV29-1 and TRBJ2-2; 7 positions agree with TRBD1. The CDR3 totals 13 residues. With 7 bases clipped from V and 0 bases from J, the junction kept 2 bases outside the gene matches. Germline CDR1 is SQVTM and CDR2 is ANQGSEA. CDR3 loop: CSAGTANTGELFF. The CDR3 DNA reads TGCAGCGCCGGGACAGCGAACACCGGGGAGCTGTTTTTT.

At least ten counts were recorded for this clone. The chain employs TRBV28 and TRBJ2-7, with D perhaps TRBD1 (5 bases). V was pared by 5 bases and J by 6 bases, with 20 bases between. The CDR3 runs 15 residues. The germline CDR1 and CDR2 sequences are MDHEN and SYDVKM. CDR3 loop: CASSPQTPTRAEQYV. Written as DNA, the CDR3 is TGTGCCAGCAGTCCGCAGACCCCCACCAGGGCCGAGCAGTACGTC.